The 13 T cell receptor beta chains presented below share a single source sample, sequenced in a study of shared clonotypes between healthy human individuals. The table came from immunoSEQ multiplex PCR; TCRdb's copy has only in-frame clones and leaves some out. The sample comprises about 2.4 million clones, over 85% of which are singletons, and 0.36% rests with the top ten. Source material: naive CD4+ T cells from PBMCs. Subset given: CD45RA+ positively selected. These receptor sequences come from a man aged 18 to 29 in good health. Some clones in this sample may be carry-over from other donors' samples.

This clone was counted once. The rearrangement links TRBV25-1 to TRBJ2-7; TRBD2 agrees at 9 bases. The CDR3 runs to 16 residues. Trimming at V came to 3 bases and at J to 2 bases, leaving 8 bases not matched to a gene. The V gene's germline CDR1 is MGHDK and CDR2 SYGVNS. In DNA form, the CDR3 reads TGTGCCAGCAGTGATTCCGGTAGCGGGAGAGCCTACGAGCAGTACTTC. Its protein product is CASSDSGSGRAYEQYF.

The chain combines TRBV4-1 with TRBJ1-5; no clear D gene. This CDR3 is 14 amino acids long. Germline CDR1 and CDR2: MGHRA and YSYEKL. The V end lost 1 base, the J end lost 3 bases, and 7 bases lay between the germline ends. CDR3 in DNA: TGCGCCAGCAGCCAAGTAGGTGTCAATCAGCCCCAGCATTTT. Translation: CASSQVGVNQPQHF.

DNA of the CDR3: TGTGCCAGCAGCGTCCTACGCGGGGGTTCTGGCGGGGAGCTGTTTTTT. It codes for CASSVLRGGSGGELFF. The gene calls are TRBV7-9 and TRBJ2-2, with 7 positions matching TRBD2. CDR1 SEHNR and CDR2 FQNEAQ come from the germline V gene (reference sequence). The ends lost 5 bases at V and 7 bases at J; junction bases unmatched: 13. This CDR3 has 16 residues.

This chain connects TRBV9 to TRBJ2-1; TRBD2 matches 8 bases. Per the germline V gene, CDR1 is SGDLS and CDR2 is YYNGEE. The CDR3 totals 16 residues. J lost 10 bases, V lost 3 bases, and 15 bases had no gene match. In DNA, the CDR3 is TGTGCCAGCAGCGCCGGGAGGGGCGGGAGAGGAGAAGAGCAGTTCTTC. This encodes CASSAGRGGRGEEQFF.

This clone was observed once. This chain joins TRBV28 and TRBJ1-5, with 9 bases lining up with TRBD1. V shed 5 bases and J 4 bases; nucleotides not matched to a gene: 12. CDR1 is MDHEN and CDR2 is SYDVKM in the germline V gene. The CDR3 is 17 amino acids. The CDR3 sequence is CASSQGTGGAPNQPQHF. CDR3 nucleotide sequence: TGTGCCAGCAGTCAAGGAACAGGGGGCGCTCCTAATCAGCCCCAGCATTTT.

This clone was counted between two and nine times. The chain joins TRBV6-6 to TRBJ1-2, with D possibly being TRBD1 (6 bases). Per germline, CDR1 MNHNY and CDR2 SVGAGI (reference sequence). The CDR3 totals 14 residues. Trimming cost V 5 bases and J 4 bases, with 14 bases left between them. CDR3 region: CASSGPTGTYGYTF. CDR3 nucleotide sequence: TGTGCCAGCAGTGGACCAACAGGGACCTATGGCTACACCTTC.

The gene calls are TRBV28 and TRBJ1-3, with D perhaps matching TRBD1 (5 bases). This CDR3 spans 16 amino acids. Trimming took off 3 bases at V and 2 bases at J, with 14 bases between the two ends. Germline V lookup: CDR1 MDHEN, CDR2 SYDVKM. The CDR3 DNA sequence: TGTGCCAGCAGTTTCCCCGGACACCTCGCTGGAAACACCATATATTTT. This encodes CASSFPGHLAGNTIYF.

This sequence joins TRBV18 and TRBJ2-1, with TRBD2 identical over 8 bases. The CDR3 extends over 17 amino acids. With 4 bases clipped from V and 1 base from J, the junction kept 9 bases outside the gene matches. Germline V lookup: CDR1 KGHSH, CDR2 LQKENI. CDR3 region: CASSLVGSGNSYNEQFF. In DNA, the CDR3 is TGTGCCAGCTCACTAGTTGGTAGCGGGAATTCCTACAATGAGCAGTTCTTC. Full variable domain (missing parts from reference TRBV18 and TRBJ2-1): NAGVMQNPRHLVRRRGQEARLRCSPMKGHSHVYWYRQLPEEGLKFMVYLQKENIIDESGMPKERFSAEFPKEGPSILRIQQVVRGDSAAYFCASSLVGSGNSYNEQFFGPGTRLTVL.

The chain has TRBV28 and TRBJ2-1; D remains ambiguous. Trimming stripped 8 bases from V and 8 bases from J, with 10 bases between. The CDR3 loop spans 11 amino acids. The V gene's germline CDR1 is MDHEN and CDR2 SYDVKM. CDR3 DNA sequence: TGTGCCAGCCAATATGCCGATGAGCAGTTCTTC. Its protein product is CASQYADEQFF.

This clone has a handful of counts. V gene TRBV2 combines with J gene TRBJ2-2; 9 nucleotides line up with TRBD2. Per germline, CDR1 SNHLY and CDR2 FYNNEI. The CDR3 totals 13 residues. Trimming cost V 7 bases and J 4 bases; bases outside gene matches: 1. The CDR3 protein is CASKREATGELFF. The CDR3 DNA follows: TGTGCCAGCAAGCGGGAGGCCACCGGGGAGCTGTTTTTT.

The V gene is TRBV2, the J gene TRBJ2-3; 9 bases map to TRBD2. Unmatched junction bases numbered 1, after V lost 2 bases and J lost 1 base. The CDR3 loop spans 15 amino acids. Germline V gene data show CDR1 as SNHLY and CDR2 as FYNNEI. The CDR3, as DNA: TGTGCCAGCAGTGAACAGCGGGAGGGCACAGATACGCAGTATTTT. Its protein is CASSEQREGTDTQYF.

The V and J genes are TRBV5-1 and TRBJ2-2; D uncertain. The V and J ends lost 0 bases and 5 bases respectively, with 11 bases between them. CDR1 and CDR2 (germline): SGHRS, YFSETQ. This CDR3 region has 15 residues. CDR3 nucleotide sequence: TGCGCCAGCAGCTTGGTTCCGTTGGGGACCGGGGAGCTGTTTTTT. Amino acid sequence: CASSLVPLGTGELFF.

The chain is built from TRBV5-1 and TRBJ2-3; D remains unclear. Trimming took 0 bases from V and 6 from J, leaving 14 bases between them. The germline CDR1 and CDR2 sequences are SGHRS and YFSETQ. The length of the CDR3 is 15 residues. CDR3 nucleotides: TGCGCCAGCAGCTTGGCCGAAGGGTTCGGGGATACGCAGTATTTT. Translated, it gives CASSLAEGFGDTQYF.